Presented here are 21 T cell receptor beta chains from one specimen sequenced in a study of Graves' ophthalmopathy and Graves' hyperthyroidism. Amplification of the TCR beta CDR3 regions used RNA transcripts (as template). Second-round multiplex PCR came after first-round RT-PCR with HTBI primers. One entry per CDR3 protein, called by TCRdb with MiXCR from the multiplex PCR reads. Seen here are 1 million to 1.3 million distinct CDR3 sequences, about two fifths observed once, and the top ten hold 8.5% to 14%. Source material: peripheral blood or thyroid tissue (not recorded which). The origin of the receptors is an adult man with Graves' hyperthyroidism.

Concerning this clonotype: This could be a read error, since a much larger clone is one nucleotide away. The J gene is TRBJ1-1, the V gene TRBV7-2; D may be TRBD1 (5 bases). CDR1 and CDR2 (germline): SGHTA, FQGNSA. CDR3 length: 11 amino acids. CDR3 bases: TGTGCCAGCAGCTTAATCAGGGAAGTTTTCTTT. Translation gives CASSLIREVFF.

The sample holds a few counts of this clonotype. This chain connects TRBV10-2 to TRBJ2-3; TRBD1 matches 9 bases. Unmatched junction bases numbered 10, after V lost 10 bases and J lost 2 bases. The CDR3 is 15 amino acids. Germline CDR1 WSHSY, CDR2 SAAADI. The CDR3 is CATTPTGGFTDTQYF. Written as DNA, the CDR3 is TGCGCCACCACACCGACAGGGGGATTCACAGATACGCAGTATTTT.

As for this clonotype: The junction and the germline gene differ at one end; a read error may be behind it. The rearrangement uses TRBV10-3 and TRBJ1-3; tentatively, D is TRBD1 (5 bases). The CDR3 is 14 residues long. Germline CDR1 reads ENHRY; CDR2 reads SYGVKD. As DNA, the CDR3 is TGTGCCAGCAGTTATTCGAGGGGCGGAAACACCATATATTTT. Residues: CASSYSRGGNTIYF.

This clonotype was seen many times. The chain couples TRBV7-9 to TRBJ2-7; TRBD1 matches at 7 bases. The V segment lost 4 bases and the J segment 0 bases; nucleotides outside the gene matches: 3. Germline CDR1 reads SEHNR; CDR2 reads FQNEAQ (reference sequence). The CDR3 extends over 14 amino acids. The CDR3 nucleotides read TGTGCCAGCAGCTCGACAGGGTCCTCCTACGAGCAGTACTTC. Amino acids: CASSSTGSSYEQYF.

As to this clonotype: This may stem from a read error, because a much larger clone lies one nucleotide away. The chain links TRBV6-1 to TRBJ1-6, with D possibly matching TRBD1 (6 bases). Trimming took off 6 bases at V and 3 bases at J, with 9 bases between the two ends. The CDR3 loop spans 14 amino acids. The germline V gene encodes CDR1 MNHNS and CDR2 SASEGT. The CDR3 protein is CASRGDNYNSPLHF. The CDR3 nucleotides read TGTGCCAGCAGGGGGGACAACTATAATTCACCCCTCCACTTT.

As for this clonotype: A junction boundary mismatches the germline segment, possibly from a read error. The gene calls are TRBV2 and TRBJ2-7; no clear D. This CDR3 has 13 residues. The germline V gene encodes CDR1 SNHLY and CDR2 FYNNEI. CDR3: CGSSDPPFREQYF. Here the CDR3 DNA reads TGTGGCAGCTCCGATCCCCCTTTTCGCGAGCAGTACTTC.

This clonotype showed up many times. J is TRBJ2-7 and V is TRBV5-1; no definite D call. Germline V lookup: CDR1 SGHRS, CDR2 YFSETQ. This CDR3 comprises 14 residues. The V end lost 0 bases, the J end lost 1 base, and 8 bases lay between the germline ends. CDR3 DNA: TGCGCCAGCAGCTTGGCATCACCATCCTACGAGCAGTACTTC. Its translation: CASSLASPSYEQYF.

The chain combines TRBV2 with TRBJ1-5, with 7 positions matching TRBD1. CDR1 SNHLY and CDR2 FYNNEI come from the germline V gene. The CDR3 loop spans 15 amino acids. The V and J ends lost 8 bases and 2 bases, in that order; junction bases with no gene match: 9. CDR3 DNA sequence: TGTGCCAGCTGGGACAGAGGGGAACGCAATCAGCCCCAGCATTTT. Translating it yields CASWDRGERNQPQHF. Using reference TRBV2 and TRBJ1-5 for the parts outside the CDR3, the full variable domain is EPEVTQTPSHQVTQMGQEVILRCVPISNHLYFYWYRQILGQKVEFLVSFYNNEISEKSEIFDDQFSVERPDGSNFTLKIRSTKLEDSAMYFCASWDRGERNQPQHFGDGTRLSIL.

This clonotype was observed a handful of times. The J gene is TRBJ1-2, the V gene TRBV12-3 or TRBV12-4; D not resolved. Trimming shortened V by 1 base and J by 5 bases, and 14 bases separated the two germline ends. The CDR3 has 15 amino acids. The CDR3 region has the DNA TGTGCCAGCAGTTTAGGTGTCGGAACGGGATATGGCTACACCTTC. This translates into CASSLGVGTGYGYTF.

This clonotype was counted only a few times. In DNA, the CDR3 is TGTGCCAGCAGCCCGACAGAATTTGCCGGGGAGCTGTTTTTT. Translated, it gives CASSPTEFAGELFF. The chain combines TRBV12-3 or TRBV12-4 with TRBJ2-2, with D possibly matching TRBD1 (5 bases). The CDR3 extends over 14 amino acids. The V and J ends lost 6 bases and 6 bases respectively, with 14 bases between them.

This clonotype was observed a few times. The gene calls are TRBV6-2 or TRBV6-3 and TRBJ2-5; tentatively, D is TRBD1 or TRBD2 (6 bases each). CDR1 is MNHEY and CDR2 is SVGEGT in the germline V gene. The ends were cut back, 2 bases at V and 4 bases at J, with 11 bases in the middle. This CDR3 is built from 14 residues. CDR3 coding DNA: TGTGCCAGCAGTTACCCGGGGGCGGGAGAGACCCAGTACTTC. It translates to CASSYPGAGETQYF.

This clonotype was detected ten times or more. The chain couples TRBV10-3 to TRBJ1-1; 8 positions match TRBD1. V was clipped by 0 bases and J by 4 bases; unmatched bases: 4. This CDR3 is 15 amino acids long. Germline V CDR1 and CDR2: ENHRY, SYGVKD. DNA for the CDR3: TGTGCCATCAGTGAGTCGACAGGGGCGGTCACTGAAGCTTTCTTT. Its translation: CAISESTGAVTEAFF.

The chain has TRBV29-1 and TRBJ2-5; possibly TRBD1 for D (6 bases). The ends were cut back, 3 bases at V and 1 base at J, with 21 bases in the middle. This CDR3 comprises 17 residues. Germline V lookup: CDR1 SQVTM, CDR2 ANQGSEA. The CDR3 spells CSVDTGNTGTLQETQYF. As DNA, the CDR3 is TGCAGCGTTGACACAGGGAACACCGGGACACTCCAAGAGACCCAGTACTTC.

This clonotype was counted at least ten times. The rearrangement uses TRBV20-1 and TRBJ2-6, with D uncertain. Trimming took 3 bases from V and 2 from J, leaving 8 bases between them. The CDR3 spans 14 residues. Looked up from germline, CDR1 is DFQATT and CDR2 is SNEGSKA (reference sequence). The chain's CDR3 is CSASATAGANVLTF. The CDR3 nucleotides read TGCAGTGCTAGTGCCACCGCTGGGGCCAACGTCCTGACTTTC.

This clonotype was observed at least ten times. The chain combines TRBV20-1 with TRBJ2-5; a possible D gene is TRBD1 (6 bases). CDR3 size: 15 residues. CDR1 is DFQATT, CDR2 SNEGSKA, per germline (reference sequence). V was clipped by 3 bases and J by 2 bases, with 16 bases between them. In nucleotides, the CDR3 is TGCAGTGCTAGTAGCTATACACAGGGACAAGAGACCCAGTACTTC. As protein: CSASSYTQGQETQYF.

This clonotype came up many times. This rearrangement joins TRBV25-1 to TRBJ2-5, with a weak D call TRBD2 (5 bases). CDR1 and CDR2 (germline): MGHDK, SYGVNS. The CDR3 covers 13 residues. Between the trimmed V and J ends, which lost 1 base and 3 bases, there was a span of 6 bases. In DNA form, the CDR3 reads TGTGCCAGCAGTGAATCCGGGGAAGAGACCCAGTACTTC. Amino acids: CASSESGEETQYF.

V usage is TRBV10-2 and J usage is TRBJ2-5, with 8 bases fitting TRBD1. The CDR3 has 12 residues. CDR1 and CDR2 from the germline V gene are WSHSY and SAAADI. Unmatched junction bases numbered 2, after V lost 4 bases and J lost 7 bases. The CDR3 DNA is TGCGCCAGCAGTGTGCAGGGGGCGACCCAGTACTTC. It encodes CASSVQGATQYF.

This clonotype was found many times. The CDR3 here is CASSGRGDRGFYNSPLHF. The DNA of the CDR3 is TGTGCCAGCAGTGGCCGTGGGGACAGGGGTTTTTATAATTCACCCCTCCACTTT. The chain joins TRBV25-1 to TRBJ1-6, with TRBD1 matching 10 bases. V shed 4 bases and J 4 bases; nucleotides not matched to a gene: 10. From germline, CDR1 is MGHDK and CDR2 SYGVNS. This CDR3 contains 18 residues.

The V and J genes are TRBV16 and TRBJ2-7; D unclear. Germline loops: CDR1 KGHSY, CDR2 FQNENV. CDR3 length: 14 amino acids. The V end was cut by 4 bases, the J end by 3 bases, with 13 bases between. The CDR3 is CASSRSRINYEQYF. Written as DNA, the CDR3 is TGTGCCAGCAGCCGTTCCAGGATCAACTACGAGCAGTACTTC.

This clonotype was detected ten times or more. The CDR3, as DNA: TGTGCCACCAGTTCGGGACAGAGTACGTCGGAGCAGTACTTC. Protein product: CATSSGQSTSEQYF. The genes are TRBV24-1 and TRBJ2-7, with TRBD1 matching 7 bases. Germline V gene data show CDR1 as KGHDR and CDR2 as SFDVKD. After removal of 6 bases from V and 7 bases from J, the junction contained 11 bases not matched to a gene. The CDR3 sequence is 14 residues long.

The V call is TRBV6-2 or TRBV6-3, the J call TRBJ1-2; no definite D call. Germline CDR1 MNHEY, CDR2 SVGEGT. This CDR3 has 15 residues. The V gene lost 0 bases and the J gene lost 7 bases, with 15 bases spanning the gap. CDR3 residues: CASSYSAGLVLGYTF. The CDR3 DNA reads TGTGCCAGCAGTTACTCTGCCGGGTTGGTTCTTGGCTACACCTTC.